These 6 T cell receptor beta chains were all obtained from the same sample, sequenced in a study of T-cell reconstitution after alpha-beta-depleted transplantation in children. Preparation of the TCRbeta library involved a method that used unique molecular identifiers. One entry per CDR3 protein results from TCRdb running MiXCR on the PCR reads. There are about 300,000 distinct CDR3 sequences in the sample; 6.5% to 9% occur only once, and around 10% lies in the top ten. Which antigens these TCRs recognize remains unknown. Overall study results and limits: A year post-transplant, T-cell counts and diversity derived mostly from newly produced T cells.

Sequences were derived from peripheral blood, sampled 360 days after TCRalphabeta/CD19-depleted stem cell transplant. These receptors were collected from a female patient aged 2-9 years who had a stem cell transplant for Fanconi anemia, so the T cells may come from the graft donor.

In its sample, this clonotype was seen many times. The chain combines TRBV3-1 with TRBJ2-1; 8 bases line up with TRBD2. Germline trimming cut 0 bases from V and 2 bases from J; bases unmatched to any gene: 3. This CDR3 comprises 16 residues. Germline V gives CDR1 LGHDT, CDR2 YNNKEL (reference sequence). CDR3 in DNA: TGTGCCAGCAGCCAAGAACCGGGACTAGCCTACAATGAGCAGTTCTTC. It codes for CASSQEPGLAYNEQFF.

This clonotype was found a few times. The rearrangement links TRBV5-6 to TRBJ2-3; D is uncertain. This CDR3 has 15 amino acids. V was shortened by 0 bases and J by 0 bases, with 8 bases between the two germline ends. The germline V gene encodes CDR1 SGHDT and CDR2 YYEEEE. CDR3 bases: TGTGCCAGCAGCTTGGTCTCTACTAGCACAGATACGCAGTATTTT. It specifies CASSLVSTSTDTQYF.

The table lists this clonotype with many counts. The V call is TRBV29-1, the J call TRBJ1-1; D is undetermined. V was shortened by 4 bases and J by 0 bases, with 12 bases between the two germline ends. CDR1 is SQVTM, CDR2 ANQGSEA, per germline. The CDR3 has 14 amino acids. Here the CDR3 DNA reads TGCAGCGTTGGGTCGGGCGTCATGAACACTGAAGCTTTCTTT. Residues: CSVGSGVMNTEAFF.

This clonotype was detected ten times or more. This rearrangement joins TRBV20-1 to TRBJ1-2; unclear D gene. V gave up 6 bases and J gave up 3 bases, with 14 bases separating them. CDR1 and CDR2 from the germline V gene are DFQATT and SNEGSKA (reference sequence). CDR3 length: 13 residues. In DNA, the CDR3 is TGCAGTGCGCCCAACTTAGAAGACTATGGCTACACCTTC. It translates to CSAPNLEDYGYTF.

In its sample, this clonotype was seen many times. The J gene is TRBJ2-5, the V gene TRBV3-1; TRBD1 agrees at 7 bases. Looked up from germline, CDR1 is LGHDT and CDR2 is YNNKEL (reference sequence). This CDR3 comprises 17 residues. The V gene end was trimmed by 0 bases and the J gene end by 2 bases; junction bases not matched to a gene: 9. CDR3 protein: CASSQESGTGDQETQYF. The CDR3 DNA is TGTGCCAGCAGCCAAGAGTCAGGAACAGGGGATCAAGAGACCCAGTACTTC.

This clonotype occurred many times. The J gene is TRBJ2-1, the V gene TRBV29-1, with D maybe TRBD1 (5 bases). Looked up from germline, CDR1 is SQVTM and CDR2 is ANQGSEA. The length of the CDR3 is 13 residues. V was shortened by 4 bases and J by 15 bases, with 22 bases between the two germline ends. The CDR3 region has the DNA TGCAGCGTTGGCCCCAGTCTGCAGGGTCCCCTGTTCTTC. Translating gives CSVGPSLQGPLFF.